Listed below are T cell receptor beta chains from one sample, sequenced in a study of somatic mutations in cytotoxic T cells in rheumatoid arthritis. The table came from immunoSEQ multiplex PCR; TCRdb's copy has only in-frame clones and leaves some out. The table includes thousands of clones, 60% to 80% detected once. Material for sequencing was CD8+ T cells sorted from blood. The receptor source for this set is an adult with rheumatoid arthritis. Both conserved end residues are part of each CDR3. The D gene is left open where the match is weak. The size entry is marked missing in some rows and otherwise reads once, few, many or a size class.

d_gene	v_gene	abundance	j_gene	CDR3nt	CDR3aa
NA	TRBV7-9	NA	TRBJ2-5	TGTGCCAGCAGCCTGGTGGGAGCCCAAGAGACCCAGTACTTC	CASSLVGAQETQYF
TRBD2	TRBV9	NA	TRBJ2-5	TGTGCCAGCAGTGACGGGACTAGCGGGGGGGCCGTCTTGGAGACCCAGTACTTC	CASSDGTSGGAVLETQYF
NA	TRBV6-5	NA	TRBJ1-2	TGTGCCAGCAGTTACTACCGGGACAACTATGGCTACACCTTC	CASSYYRDNYGYTF
NA	TRBV6-6	few	TRBJ2-7	TGTGCCAGCGTTTGGGGCCGCGAGCAGTACTTC	CASVWGREQYF
NA	TRBV9	NA	TRBJ2-1	TGTGCCAGCAGCGTAGAAAGTAGCGCCTACAATGAGCAGTTCTTC	CASSVESSAYNEQFF
NA	TRBV14	NA	TRBJ2-1	TGTGCCAGCAGCCAAGGACTCGGTCTCGACAATGAGCAGTTCTTC	CASSQGLGLDNEQFF
NA	TRBV4-1	NA	TRBJ1-3	TGCGCCAGCAGCCAACGGCGCCAGGGTTCTGGAAACACCATATATTTT	CASSQRRQGSGNTIYF
TRBD2	TRBV4-2	NA	TRBJ2-7	TGTGCCAGCAGCCAAGATAAGGGACTAGCGGAGTACGAGCAGTACTTC	CASSQDKGLAEYEQYF
TRBD1	TRBV2	NA	TRBJ2-7	TGTGCCAGCAGTGAGGGGACAGCCTACGAGCAGTACTTC	CASSEGTAYEQYF
TRBD1	TRBV6-1	NA	TRBJ1-4	TGTGCCAGCAGACCAACAGGGGTGGAGGAAAAACTGTTTTTT	CASRPTGVEEKLFF
NA	TRBV30	NA	TRBJ2-1	TGTGCCTGGGACTACTCCTACAATGAGCAGTTCTTC	CAWDYSYNEQFF
NA	TRBV19	large	TRBJ1-1	TGTGCCAGTAGTATAGGGGTAAACACTGAAGCTTTCTTT	CASSIGVNTEAFF
TRBD1	TRBV6-6	NA	TRBJ2-5	TGTGCCAGTCGGGACAGGACCCAAGAGACCCAGTACTTC	CASRDRTQETQYF
TRBD2	TRBV7-8	once	TRBJ2-1	TGTGCCAGCAGCCCCAAGCGGGGGGCCTACAATGAGCAGTTCTTC	CASSPKRGAYNEQFF
TRBD2	TRBV30	NA	TRBJ2-2	TGTGCCTGGGGGCCCGTCGGGAGGGCCGGGGAGCTGTTTTTT	CAWGPVGRAGELFF
NA	TRBV13	few	TRBJ1-1	TGTGCCAGCAGCTCGGAGTGGGGGGCTGGGGACACTGAAGCTTTCTTT	CASSSEWGAGDTEAFF
NA	TRBV11-2	few	TRBJ2-5	TGTGCCAGCAGCTTAGCTATGGAGACCCAGTACTTC	CASSLAMETQYF
NA	TRBV15	NA	TRBJ1-2	TGTGCCACCAGCCAGAACCCGGGGGGCGTCTATGGCTACACCTTC	CATSQNPGGVYGYTF
TRBD2	TRBV5-6	few	TRBJ2-5	TGTGCCAGCAGCTTAGTGACTAGCGGGAGTGGGGAGACCCAGTACTTC	CASSLVTSGSGETQYF
TRBD2	TRBV29-1	NA	TRBJ2-1	TGCAGCGTTGATAGCGGGGCCTCTATTGAGCAGTTCTTC	CSVDSGASIEQFF
NA	TRBV7-2	NA	TRBJ1-4	TGTGCCAGCAGCTGGGGGGGCTCTAATGAAAAACTGTTTTTT	CASSWGGSNEKLFF
NA	TRBV4-2	NA	TRBJ1-1	TGTGCCAGCAGCCCGGGCTACAACACTGAAGCTTTCTTT	CASSPGYNTEAFF
NA	TRBV5-4	NA	TRBJ1-1	TGTGCCAGCAGCCCTCCAGGGATCCCGAACACTGAAGCTTTCTTT	CASSPPGIPNTEAFF
NA	TRBV27	NA	TRBJ1-4	TGTGCCAGCGGGAAAGGGGTTAATGAAAAACTGTTTTTT	CASGKGVNEKLFF
NA	TRBV6-1	once	TRBJ1-2	TGTGCCAGCAGTGGAGTGGAGGGCGTCCGGGGCTACACCTTC	CASSGVEGVRGYTF
NA	TRBV27	NA	TRBJ1-2	TGTGCCAGCAGTTTAGGTGGACAGATCTCCGGCTACACCTTC	CASSLGGQISGYTF
NA	TRBV6-1	NA	TRBJ1-1	TGTGCCAGCAGATGGGAGGGCCGGCGATATGAAGCTTTCTTT	CASRWEGRRYEAFF
NA	TRBV21-1	once	TRBJ1-3	TGTGCCAGCAGGCGAGCAAACACCATATATTTT	CASRRANTIYF
TRBD2	TRBV5-4	NA	TRBJ2-2	TGTGCCAGCAGCATCGGACTAGCGGGAGGGAACACCGGGGAGCTGTTTTTT	CASSIGLAGGNTGELFF
TRBD2	TRBV9	once	TRBJ2-1	TGTGCCAGCACACCGGGACTAGACTACAATGAGCAGTTCTTC	CASTPGLDYNEQFF
NA	TRBV7-9	NA	TRBJ1-1	TGTGCCAGCAGGGCAGAGGTCACTGAAGCTTTCTTT	CASRAEVTEAFF
NA	TRBV21-1	NA	TRBJ1-4	TGTGCCAGCACCAGCGGCCGAGGGGGTGAAAAACTGTTTTTT	CASTSGRGGEKLFF
NA	TRBV5-1	once	TRBJ1-2	TGCGCCGGCAGCTTGGAACAGCCTGGTTATGGCTACACCTTC	CAGSLEQPGYGYTF
NA	TRBV5-5	few	TRBJ1-6	TGTGCCAGCAGCTCTGGACAGCTTCTCTCACCCCTCCACTTT	CASSSGQLLSPLHF
TRBD2	TRBV14	NA	TRBJ2-1	TGTGCCAGCAGCCTGGCGGGAGAGTCCTACAATGAGCAGTTCTTC	CASSLAGESYNEQFF
NA	TRBV2	NA	TRBJ2-7	TGTGCCAGCAGCACCCAAGTCCCCTACGAGCAGTACTTC	CASSTQVPYEQYF
NA	TRBV23-1	once	TRBJ2-3	TGCGCCAGCAGTCGATACGGGGCCTGGTCAGATACGCAGTATTTT	CASSRYGAWSDTQYF
NA	TRBV30	NA	TRBJ1-3	TGTGCCTGGAGTCCAGGGTCCGGAAACACCATATATTTT	CAWSPGSGNTIYF
NA	TRBV29-1	NA	TRBJ1-5	TGCAGCGTTGAATTACAGGGCTTCCAGCATTTT	CSVELQGFQHF
TRBD1	TRBV11-2	NA	TRBJ2-3	TGTGCCAGCAGCTTGCAAGGACAGGGCAACACAGATACGCAGTATTTT	CASSLQGQGNTDTQYF
NA	TRBV4-1	NA	TRBJ1-2	TGCGCCAGCAGCCAATTGTCGGTAGCCACCTCCAACTATGGCTACACCTTC	CASSQLSVATSNYGYTF